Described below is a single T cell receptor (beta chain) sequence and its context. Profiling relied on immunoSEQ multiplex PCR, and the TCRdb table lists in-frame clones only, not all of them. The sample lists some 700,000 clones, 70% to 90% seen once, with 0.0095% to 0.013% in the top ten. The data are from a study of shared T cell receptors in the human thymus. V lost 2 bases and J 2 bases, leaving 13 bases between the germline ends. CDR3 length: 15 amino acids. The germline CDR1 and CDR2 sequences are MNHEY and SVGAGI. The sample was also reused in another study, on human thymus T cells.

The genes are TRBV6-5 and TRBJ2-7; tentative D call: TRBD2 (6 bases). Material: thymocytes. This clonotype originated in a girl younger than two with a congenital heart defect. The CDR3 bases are TGTGCCAGCAGTTACGGCGGGGCAGGGACCTACGAGCAGTACTTC. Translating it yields CASSYGGAGTYEQYF.